One and the same sample provided the 15 T cell receptor beta chains below, sequenced in a study of cytomegalovirus exposure and HLA in healthy donors. PCR amplification relied on 60 Vbeta primers (plus 13 Jbeta primers). The table came from immunoSEQ multiplex PCR; TCRdb's copy has only in-frame clones and leaves some out. The profile shows fewer than 200,000 clones, around 84% of them singletons. The sample taken for sequencing was PBMCs. These receptors were obtained from a young man in good health and CMV-seropositive.

The rearrangement links TRBV7-9 to TRBJ2-7; 8 positions match TRBD1. Unmatched junction bases numbered 7, after V lost 6 bases and J lost 3 bases. The CDR3 totals 14 residues. Germline CDR1 reads SEHNR; CDR2 reads FQNEAQ (reference sequence). CDR3 DNA: TGTGCCAGCAGTCGGGACAGGAATGTCTACGAGCAGTACTTC. It translates to CASSRDRNVYEQYF.

Only one count was recorded for this clone. The chain couples TRBV7-8 to TRBJ1-2, with TRBD1 as a possible D gene (5 bases). CDR3 length: 15 residues. CDR1 and CDR2 from the germline V gene are SGHVS and FQNEAQ. Trimming removed 1 base from V and 1 base from J, with 10 bases in between. This CDR3 reads CASSLGQGNNYGYTF. The CDR3 bases are TGTGCCAGCAGCTTAGGGCAGGGCAATAACTATGGCTACACCTTC.

This chain uses TRBV29-1 with TRBJ1-1; 8 bases fit TRBD1. With 5 bases clipped from V and 2 bases from J, the junction kept 4 bases outside the gene matches. Germline loops: CDR1 SQVTM, CDR2 ANQGSEA. The CDR3 is 13 amino acids. The CDR3 nucleotides read TGCAGCGTTCGACAGGGGCCAAACACTGAAGCTTTCTTT. Residues: CSVRQGPNTEAFF.

The table lists this clone with a count of one. The rearrangement uses TRBV28 and TRBJ2-2, with D tentatively TRBD1 (6 bases). The V gene lost 6 bases and the J gene lost 3 bases, with 17 bases spanning the gap. This CDR3 has 16 residues. Germline V gene sequence: CDR1 MDHEN, CDR2 SYDVKM. CDR3 sequence reads: CASRADLGGYTGELFF. The CDR3 DNA reads as TGTGCCAGCAGAGCAGACCTAGGGGGTTACACCGGGGAGCTGTTTTTT.

The J gene is TRBJ2-7, the V gene TRBV2; TRBD2 matches at 7 bases. The J segment lost 3 bases and the V segment lost 3 bases, leaving 20 bases of the junction unmatched. The CDR3 totals 19 residues. Germline CDR1 reads SNHLY; CDR2 reads FYNNEI. The CDR3: CASSDPKWREGRFGYEQYF. DNA of the CDR3: TGTGCCAGCAGTGATCCGAAGTGGAGGGAGGGGAGGTTTGGCTACGAGCAGTACTTC.

The rearrangement joins TRBV19 to TRBJ2-1; 7 bases match TRBD1. Germline V gives CDR1 LNHDA, CDR2 SQIVND (reference sequence). The junction had 6 bases not matched to a gene; V was cut back by 2 bases and J by 2 bases. The CDR3 loop spans 16 amino acids. DNA for the CDR3: TGTGCCAGTAGTATAACTGTAGGGGGCCCCTACAATGAGCAGTTCTTC. This codes for CASSITVGGPYNEQFF. The whole variable domain, filled in from reference TRBV19 and TRBJ2-1, reads DGGITQSPKYLFRKEGQNVTLSCEQNLNHDAMYWYRQDPGQGLRLIYYSQIVNDFQKGDIAEGYSVSREKKESFPLTVTSAQKNPTAFYLCASSITVGGPYNEQFFGPGTRLTVL.

V is TRBV21-1 and J is TRBJ2-7; TRBD2 was called by the table and not checked on the DNA. TRBV21-1 constitutes a pseudogene. This CDR3 region has 13 residues. In DNA, the CDR3 is TGTGCCGCAGGACCAGCGGTGACCTACGAGCAGTACGTC. This codes for CAAGPAVTYEQYV.

This clone has only one observation. The rearrangement joins TRBV10-3 to TRBJ2-1; a possible D gene is TRBD1 (6 bases). Germline V CDR1 and CDR2: ENHRY, SYGVKD. Trimming left V 3 bases short and J 7 bases short, with 10 bases between. The CDR3 consists of 13 residues. The CDR3 spells CAISDWDKNEQFF. CDR3 DNA: TGTGCCATCAGTGATTGGGACAAGAATGAGCAGTTCTTC.

This clone has just one count. The CDR3 DNA is TGTGCCAGCAGTCCCGGACTAGCGGGAGACGAGCAGTACTTC. It is translated as CASSPGLAGDEQYF. The V gene is TRBV28, the J gene TRBJ2-7, with 13 bases that match TRBD2. This CDR3 is 14 amino acids long. V shed 5 bases and J 5 bases; nucleotides not matched to a gene: 3. Germline-derived CDR1 and CDR2 are MDHEN and SYDVKM.

The chain carries TRBV27 and TRBJ1-1; TRBD1 might be the D (5 bases). CDR1 is MNHEY, CDR2 SMNVEV, per germline (reference sequence). V was clipped by 2 bases and J by 4 bases, with 8 bases between them. The CDR3 covers 13 residues. CDR3 bases: TGTGCCAGCAGTTTAGGAGGGGCCACTGAAGCTTTCTTT. Its translation: CASSLGGATEAFF.

The V call is TRBV27, the J call TRBJ2-1, with TRBD2 matching 8 bases. V was clipped by 5 bases and J by 3 bases; unmatched bases: 6. The CDR3 runs to 15 residues. The germline gives CDR1 MNHEY, CDR2 SMNVEV (reference sequence). CDR3 region: CASSLGRADYNEQFF. In nucleotides, the CDR3 is TGTGCCAGCAGTCTCGGGAGGGCTGACTACAATGAGCAGTTCTTC.

CDR3 sequence: CASSEYLAGDSYEQYF. CDR3 DNA sequence: TGTGCCAGCAGCGAGTATCTAGCGGGAGACTCCTACGAGCAGTACTTC. The chain employs TRBV7-2 and TRBJ2-5; 10 positions match TRBD2. The J call may be incorrect, as the DNA end agrees better with TRBJ2-7. The CDR3 length is 16 residues. Per the germline V gene, CDR1 is SGHTA and CDR2 is FQGNSA.

This sequence joins TRBV15 and TRBJ2-1; D may be TRBD2 (6 bases). V was clipped by 1 base and J by 3 bases, with 19 bases between them. This CDR3 is 18 amino acids long. From germline, CDR1 is LNHNV and CDR2 YYDKDF (reference sequence). The CDR3 loop reads CATSRGQVGGRSYNEQFF. In DNA, the CDR3 is TGTGCCACCAGCAGAGGTCAGGTGGGAGGTAGGAGCTACAATGAGCAGTTCTTC. Complete variable domain (other parts from reference TRBV15 and TRBJ2-1): DAMVIQNPRYQVTQFGKPVTLSCSQTLNHNVMYWYQQKSSQAPKLLFHYYDKDFNNEADTPDNFQSRRPNTSFCFLDIRSPGLGDTAMYLCATSRGQVGGRSYNEQFFGPGTRLTVL.

The chain uses TRBV7-6 and TRBJ2-1; D is perhaps TRBD2 (7 bases). CDR1 and CDR2 from the germline V gene are SGHVS and FNYEAQ. This CDR3 is 20 amino acids long. Trimming cost V 2 bases and J 0 bases, with 23 bases left between them. The CDR3 DNA reads as TGTGCCAGCAGCTTAAGGGGGGCCTGGAGCGGGACAAGCTCCTACAATGAGCAGTTCTTC. Translating gives CASSLRGAWSGTSSYNEQFF.

This rearrangement joins TRBV7-9 to TRBJ2-1, with D possibly matching TRBD2 (6 bases). Germline V gene lookup returns CDR1 SEHNR and CDR2 FQNEAQ (reference sequence). The CDR3 runs 14 residues. Trimming stripped 11 bases from V and 0 bases from J, with 14 bases between. The CDR3 nucleotides read TGTGCCGGAGGGGCGGGATACTCCTACAATGAGCAGTTCTTC. Amino acid sequence: CAGGAGYSYNEQFF.